This T cell receptor beta chain was sequenced for a study of T cell changes during pregnancy in multiple sclerosis. The data were produced by immunoSEQ multiplex PCR, yet TCRdb's version contains in-frame clones alone and is incomplete. The sample has some 40,000 clones; 80% to 90% are singletons. The CDR3 runs to 11 residues. V was clipped by 3 bases and J by 7 bases, with 6 bases between them. CDR1 and CDR2 from the germline V gene are KGHSH and LQKENI. Sample: CD4+ T cells from peripheral blood mononuclear cells, taken in the first trimester of pregnancy. The chain couples TRBV18 to TRBJ1-1; D remains unclear. This receptor was taken from a female donor with multiple sclerosis, enrolled in a pregnancy study. The CDR3 region is CASSPLHEAFF. In nucleotides, the CDR3 is TGTGCCAGCTCACCTTTACATGAAGCTTTCTTT.